These 20 T cell receptor beta chains were all obtained from the same sample, sequenced in a study of T-cell reconstitution after alpha-beta-depleted transplantation in children. Unique molecular identifiers featured in how the TCRbeta library was prepared. TCRdb re-derived calls from the PCR reads in MiXCR, one entry per CDR3 protein. The table has some 290,000 distinct CDR3 sequences, approximately 9.8% seen once. The specimen comprised PBMCs from the stem cell graft donor, sampled from the stem cell graft. These receptors originate from a human donor who donated a stem cell graft to a child with SCID.

This clonotype was counted only a few times. This chain joins TRBV20-1 and TRBJ2-3; TRBD1 matches at 7 bases. Germline V lookup: CDR1 DFQATT, CDR2 SNEGSKA (reference sequence). The J segment lost 2 bases and the V segment lost 1 base, leaving 3 bases of the junction unmatched. The CDR3 runs to 14 residues. The CDR3 DNA is TGCAGTGCTAGAGGAGACAGGGCCACAGATACGCAGTATTTT. Amino acids: CSARGDRATDTQYF.

This chain uses TRBV7-8 with TRBJ2-1, with TRBD2 matching over 14 bases. V lost 5 bases and J lost 5; bases outside the gene matches: 8. The CDR3 runs 17 residues. Germline V CDR1 and CDR2: SGHVS, FQNEAQ. CDR3 residues: CASSLGLGLAGDNEQFF. The CDR3 DNA reads TGTGCCAGCAGCCTGGGGTTGGGACTAGCGGGGGACAATGAGCAGTTCTTC.

The chain carries TRBV5-1 and TRBJ2-7; 9 bases align to TRBD2. The germline V gene encodes CDR1 SGHRS and CDR2 YFSETQ. V shed 4 bases, J shed 1 base, and the junction held 6 bases outside the gene matches. The length of the CDR3 is 15 residues. CDR3 coding DNA: TGCGCCAGCAGCGGCGGGACTAGCCTTTCCTACGAGCAGTACTTC. Translated, it gives CASSGGTSLSYEQYF.

This clonotype was counted only a few times. V is TRBV27 and J is TRBJ2-7; a possible D gene is TRBD1 (6 bases). The CDR3 is 14 amino acids. The V and J ends lost 2 bases and 2 bases respectively, with 10 bases between them. Per germline, CDR1 MNHEY and CDR2 SMNVEV (reference sequence). The DNA for the CDR3 is TGTGCCAGCAGTTTAAAGGGGGTCACCTACGAGCAGTACTTC. It specifies CASSLKGVTYEQYF.

This clonotype was observed many times. The chain employs TRBV12-3 or TRBV12-4 and TRBJ1-5; TRBD1 might be the D (6 bases). V gave up 10 bases and J gave up 6 bases, with 16 bases separating them. The CDR3 length is 13 residues. CDR3 sequence: CATNAGGFQPQHF. In nucleotides, the CDR3 is TGTGCCACCAATGCCGGGGGCTTTCAGCCCCAGCATTTT.

This clonotype was counted between two and nine times. The J gene is TRBJ2-7, the V gene TRBV6-1; D is perhaps TRBD2 (5 bases). This CDR3 contains 13 residues. V lost 6 bases to trimming and J lost 5 bases, with 14 bases between them. Germline-derived CDR1 and CDR2 are MNHNS and SASEGT. CDR3 sequence reads: CASRMTGLDEQYF. CDR3 in DNA: TGTGCCAGCAGAATGACGGGGTTGGACGAGCAGTACTTC.

This clonotype was counted many times. CDR3: CASRIHYGGVSNYGYTF. For the CDR3, the DNA is TGTGCCAGCAGAATACATTACGGGGGAGTGTCTAACTATGGCTACACCTTC. The V call is TRBV6-5, the J call TRBJ1-2; tentative D call: TRBD1 (5 bases). Germline CDR1 MNHEY, CDR2 SVGAGI. The CDR3 is 17 amino acids. Trimming took off 6 bases at V and 0 bases at J, with 20 bases between the two ends.

There are a few counts of this clonotype. This chain uses TRBV12-3 or TRBV12-4 with TRBJ1-1; TRBD1 aligns across 7 bases. V was clipped by 6 bases and J by 0 bases; unmatched bases: 7. CDR3 length equals 15 residues. CDR3 coding DNA: TGTGCCAGCAGCGCCACAGGGGTCCTGAACACTGAAGCTTTCTTT. Its protein product is CASSATGVLNTEAFF.

In this sample, this clonotype turned up many times. This chain links TRBV9 with TRBJ1-2, with 8 nucleotides matching TRBD1. V trimming: 4 bases; J trimming: 3 bases; junction bases outside the gene matches: 5. CDR1 and CDR2 (germline): SGDLS, YYNGEE. The CDR3 extends over 14 amino acids. The CDR3 region is CASSPQGVDYGYTF. The CDR3 DNA is TGTGCCAGCAGCCCACAGGGGGTGGACTATGGCTACACCTTC.

The sample holds a few counts of this clonotype. The V and J genes are TRBV5-8 and TRBJ1-5, with 8 bases fitting TRBD1. Unmatched junction bases numbered 7, after V lost 4 bases and J lost 1 base. Germline loops: CDR1 SGHTS, CDR2 YDEGEE. The CDR3 is made up of 16 amino acids. CDR3 nucleotide sequence: TGTGCCAGCAGCATCTTCGGACAGGGAAGCAATCAGCCCCAGCATTTT. Protein product: CASSIFGQGSNQPQHF. The full variable domain, rest sourced from reference TRBV5-8 and TRBJ1-5, is EAGVTQSPTHLIKTRGQQATLRCSPISGHTSVYWYQQALGLGLQFLLWYDEGEERNRGNFPPRFSGRQFPNYSSELNVNALELEDSALYLCASSIFGQGSNQPQHFGDGTRLSIL.

This clonotype was counted at least ten times. This chain uses TRBV10-3 with TRBJ2-1; 7 bases agree with TRBD1. V lost 4 bases to trimming and J lost 7 bases; unmatched junction nucleotides: 10. This CDR3 contains 15 residues. Germline V gene data show CDR1 as ENHRY and CDR2 as SYGVKD. DNA for the CDR3: TGTGCCATCAGTGTGTCGTGGCAGGGGGTGAATGAGCAGTTCTTC. It encodes CAISVSWQGVNEQFF.

This chain uses TRBV20-1 with TRBJ1-3, with D unclear. This CDR3 has 14 amino acids. The germline V gene encodes CDR1 DFQATT and CDR2 SNEGSKA (reference sequence). CDR3 region: CTPSTASSGNTIYF. The CDR3 DNA is TGCACTCCTTCGACTGCTAGCTCTGGAAACACCATATATTTT.

This clonotype was found a few times. This CDR3 reads CASSLAGPSSGELFF. CDR3 DNA: TGCGCCAGCAGCTTGGCGGGCCCTTCGAGCGGGGAGCTGTTTTTT. The rearrangement joins TRBV5-1 to TRBJ2-2; D remains unclear. V lost 0 bases to trimming and J lost 7 bases, with 13 bases between them. Germline CDR1 is SGHRS and CDR2 is YFSETQ. CDR3 size: 15 residues.

This clonotype was counted between two and nine times. J is TRBJ2-2 and V is TRBV6-2 or TRBV6-3; tentative D call: TRBD1 (6 bases). The germline V and J ends were trimmed by 6 bases and 3 bases, with 11 bases remaining between them. Germline V lookup: CDR1 MNHEY, CDR2 SVGEGT. The CDR3 extends over 14 amino acids. The CDR3 bases are TGTGCCAGCAGGGTGGGGGCGCACACCGGGGAGCTGTTTTTT. Encoded protein: CASRVGAHTGELFF.

This clonotype was picked up many times. The chain joins TRBV7-9 to TRBJ2-3; unclear D gene. V was shortened by 4 bases and J by 6 bases, with 5 bases between the two germline ends. The germline gives CDR1 SEHNR, CDR2 FQNEAQ (reference sequence). The CDR3 extends over 11 amino acids. CDR3 coding DNA: TGTGCCAGCAGCTACTCGGATACGCAGTATTTT. Translated: CASSYSDTQYF.

This sequence joins TRBV6-1 and TRBJ2-6; a weak D match, TRBD1 (5 bases). V lost 6 bases to trimming and J lost 0 bases, with 9 bases between them. The germline V gene encodes CDR1 MNHNS and CDR2 SASEGT. This CDR3 comprises 15 residues. CDR3 loop: CASSQQVSGANVLTF. DNA of the CDR3: TGTGCCAGCAGCCAACAGGTCTCTGGGGCCAACGTCCTGACTTTC.

The V call is TRBV10-3, the J call TRBJ2-7; 12 positions agree with TRBD1. J was trimmed by 6 bases and V by 3 bases; bases with no gene match: 6. The germline V gene encodes CDR1 ENHRY and CDR2 SYGVKD. The CDR3 extends over 15 amino acids. This CDR3 is CAISDGGTGGREQYF. DNA for the CDR3: TGTGCCATCAGTGATGGGGGGACAGGGGGCCGCGAGCAGTACTTC.

Many counts were recorded for this clonotype. The chain joins TRBV7-9 to TRBJ2-5; D uncertain. The ends were cut back, 5 bases at V and 3 bases at J, with 13 bases in the middle. The CDR3 length is 14 residues. The germline CDR1 and CDR2 sequences are SEHNR and FQNEAQ (reference sequence). DNA of the CDR3: TGTGCCAGCAGCCCCCCACAGCACAAAGAGACCCAGTACTTC. It specifies CASSPPQHKETQYF.

This clonotype has more than one count but fewer than ten. The V call is TRBV14, the J call TRBJ1-2, with D unresolved. V lost 3 bases and J 5 bases, leaving 10 bases between the germline ends. Germline V gene sequence: CDR1 SGHDN, CDR2 FVKESK. CDR3 length: 13 amino acids. CDR3 nucleotide sequence: TGTGCCAGCAGCCACTCGACGGGGTATGGCTACACCTTC. This translates into CASSHSTGYGYTF.

The rearrangement links TRBV27 to TRBJ2-1; tentative D call: TRBD1 (5 bases). This CDR3 comprises 13 residues. V was pared by 3 bases and J by 10 bases, with 13 bases between. CDR1 is MNHEY and CDR2 is SMNVEV in the germline V gene (reference sequence). CDR3 sequence: CASSLGPTPEQFF. CDR3 in DNA: TGTGCCAGCAGTTTGGGGCCCACCCCCGAGCAGTTCTTC.